The 28 T cell receptor beta chains below were found in one sample sequenced in a study of cytomegalovirus exposure and HLA in healthy donors. PCR was performed using 60 Vbeta and 13 Jbeta primers. The repertoire was sequenced with immunoSEQ multiplex PCR; TCRdb's copy has only in-frame clones and lacks some. The data contain around 150,000 clones, around three quarters of them singletons. The sample taken for sequencing was PBMCs. Source of these receptors: a woman in her 40s in good health and CMV-seronegative.

This clone has just one count. The rearrangement joins TRBV1 to TRBJ2-1; no DNA check was done on the table's D call, TRBD2. TRBV1 is noted as a pseudogene. This CDR3 is 20 amino acids long. Written as DNA, the CDR3 is TGCACCAGCAGCCAAGAGACCGGGACTAGCGGGGGTAGTACCTACAATGAGCAGTTCTTC. Protein product: CTSSQETGTSGGSTYNEQFF.

The chain has TRBV2 and TRBJ2-6; 7 nucleotides align to TRBD1. V shed 6 bases, J shed 1 base, and the junction held 6 bases outside the gene matches. From germline, CDR1 is SNHLY and CDR2 FYNNEI. The CDR3 sequence is 16 residues long. Here the CDR3 DNA reads TGTGCCAGCAGAGGACAGGCAATATCTGGGGCCAACGTCCTGACTTTC. Protein sequence: CASRGQAISGANVLTF.

The V and J genes are TRBV5-5 and TRBJ1-2; a possible D gene is TRBD1 (5 bases). CDR1 is SGHKS, CDR2 YYEKEE, per germline (reference sequence). This CDR3 is built from 14 residues. Trimming pared 0 bases from V and 8 bases from J, leaving 14 bases between. CDR3 protein: CASSLDMGLQGYTF. The DNA of the CDR3 is TGTGCCAGCAGCTTGGATATGGGGCTTCAGGGCTACACCTTC. Based on the CDR3 plus reference TRBV5-5 and TRBJ1-2, the full variable domain is DAGVTQSPTHLIKTRGQQVTLRCSPISGHKSVSWYQQVLGQGPQFIFQYYEKEERGRGNFPDRFSARQFPNYSSELNVNALLLGDSALYLCASSLDMGLQGYTFGSGTRLTVV.

V is TRBV5-6 and J is TRBJ2-1; TRBD2 matches 7 bases. The V segment lost 4 bases and the J segment 6 bases; nucleotides outside the gene matches: 4. This CDR3 comprises 13 residues. CDR1 and CDR2 (germline): SGHDT, YYEEEE. The CDR3 nucleotides read TGTGCCAGCAGCCGTTCGGGGGGCAATGAGCAGTTCTTC. Amino acid sequence: CASSRSGGNEQFF.

The rearrangement joins TRBV5-5 to TRBJ1-4, with 8 nucleotides matching TRBD1. Per the germline V gene, CDR1 is SGHKS and CDR2 is YYEKEE (reference sequence). The CDR3 runs 14 residues. With 4 bases clipped from V and 7 bases from J, the junction kept 6 bases outside the gene matches. Here the CDR3 reads CASSRTGNSEKLFF. CDR3 coding DNA: TGTGCCAGCAGCCGGACAGGGAACTCTGAAAAACTGTTTTTT.

For the CDR3, the DNA is TGCGCCAGCAGACGGGGGGATTACAATGAGCAGTTCTTC. Its protein is CASRRGDYNEQFF. This chain links TRBV4-1 with TRBJ2-1; 7 nucleotides match TRBD2. Germline V gene lookup returns CDR1 MGHRA and CDR2 YSYEKL. The CDR3 is 13 residues long. J was trimmed by 4 bases and V by 6 bases; bases with no gene match: 3.

The CDR3 DNA reads as TGTGCCAGCAGACCGGGACAGGCAGGCACTAACTATGGCTACACCTTC. This codes for CASRPGQAGTNYGYTF. The V gene is TRBV25-1, the J gene TRBJ1-2; 8 nucleotides align to TRBD1. Trimming took 6 bases from V and 0 from J; bases not matched to a gene: 9. Germline V gives CDR1 MGHDK, CDR2 SYGVNS. The CDR3 totals 16 residues.

This chain connects TRBV27 to TRBJ2-5; possible D gene TRBD1, 5 bases. Germline loops: CDR1 MNHEY, CDR2 SMNVEV (reference sequence). Trimming stripped 4 bases from V and 1 base from J, with 10 bases between. The CDR3 is made up of 14 amino acids. The CDR3 DNA is TGTGCCAGCAGTTCCCCAGGGATCCAAGAGACCCAGTACTTC. It yields the protein CASSSPGIQETQYF.

V gene TRBV2 combines with J gene TRBJ2-1; the match to TRBD2 covers 10 bases. Per the germline V gene, CDR1 is SNHLY and CDR2 is FYNNEI. The CDR3 covers 15 residues. Trimming at V came to 6 bases and at J to 4 bases, leaving 6 bases not matched to a gene. CDR3 region: CASSGRTSGYNEQFF. CDR3 bases: TGTGCCAGCAGCGGAAGGACTAGCGGATACAATGAGCAGTTCTTC.

V usage is TRBV5-1 and J usage is TRBJ2-3; 10 bases map to TRBD2. The CDR3 consists of 17 residues. CDR1 and CDR2 from the germline V gene are SGHRS and YFSETQ. V gave up 0 bases and J gave up 5 bases; unmatched junction bases: 9. The DNA for the CDR3 is TGCGCCAGCAGCTTGGCTTCGCCAGCGGGGGGGCAAGATACGCAGTATTTT. The encoded protein is CASSLASPAGGQDTQYF.

The chain employs TRBV27 and TRBJ1-2; 7 bases are a match to TRBD1. J lost 5 bases, V lost 5 bases, and 8 bases had no gene match. Germline CDR1 is MNHEY and CDR2 is SMNVEV (reference sequence). CDR3 size: 14 residues. Here the CDR3 reads CASSIRQGAYGYTF. The CDR3 DNA reads as TGTGCCAGCAGTATAAGACAGGGCGCTTATGGCTACACCTTC.

CDR3 coding DNA: TGTGCCAGCAGCCAAACATACCGACAGGGGTTAAGGACAGATACGCAGTATTTT. This translates into CASSQTYRQGLRTDTQYF. This chain links TRBV14 with TRBJ2-3; 8 nucleotides line up with TRBD1. The CDR3 contains 18 residues. Per the germline V gene, CDR1 is SGHDN and CDR2 is FVKESK. V lost 2 bases and J lost 3; bases outside the gene matches: 13.

The V gene is TRBV5-1, the J gene TRBJ1-3; no clear D gene. Deletions cut 0 bases from V and 4 bases from J, with 11 bases between. The CDR3 is made up of 15 amino acids. Looked up from germline, CDR1 is SGHRS and CDR2 is YFSETQ. CDR3 nucleotides: TGCGCCAGCAGCTTGGCGGCGGGCGAGGGAAACACCATATATTTT. Residues: CASSLAAGEGNTIYF.

This clone has more than one count but fewer than ten. The V gene is TRBV2, the J gene TRBJ2-2, with D possibly TRBD1 on 6 matching bases. The CDR3 runs to 13 residues. V was pared by 9 bases and J by 4 bases, with 12 bases between. CDR1 and CDR2 (germline): SNHLY, FYNNEI. The CDR3 sequence: CASTGSSTGELFF. CDR3 sequence (DNA): TGTGCCAGTACAGGGAGTAGCACCGGGGAGCTGTTTTTT.

The chain carries TRBV7-9 and TRBJ2-7, with no clear D. Trimming removed 5 bases at V and 5 bases at J, with 10 bases between. The germline V gene encodes CDR1 SEHNR and CDR2 FQNEAQ (reference sequence). This CDR3 region has 12 residues. The CDR3 reads CASSVSANEQYF. Here the CDR3 DNA reads TGTGCCAGCAGCGTTAGTGCTAACGAGCAGTACTTC. The whole variable domain, filled in from reference TRBV7-9 and TRBJ2-7, reads DTGVSQNPRHKITKRGQNVTFRCDPISEHNRLYWYRQTLGQGPEFLTYFQNEAQLEKSRLLSDRFSAERPKGSFSTLEIQRTEQGDSAMYLCASSVSANEQYFGPGTRLTVT.

This chain joins TRBV9 and TRBJ1-1; no definite D call. V lost 3 bases, J lost 6 bases, and 18 bases lay in between. Germline values: CDR1 SGDLS, CDR2 YYNGEE. This CDR3 is 15 amino acids long. The CDR3 reads CASSAREGSGAEAFF. DNA of the CDR3: TGTGCCAGCAGCGCAAGGGAGGGTTCTGGGGCTGAAGCTTTCTTT.

The chain couples TRBV28 to TRBJ1-3, with a tentative D call TRBD1 (5 bases). Germline values: CDR1 MDHEN, CDR2 SYDVKM. Between the trimmed V and J ends, which lost 4 bases and 0 bases, there was a span of 19 bases. The CDR3 contains 18 residues. In nucleotides, the CDR3 is TGTGCCAGCAGTTCCCCTTACCCGACAGTCCTCTCTGGAAACACCATATATTTT. It translates to CASSSPYPTVLSGNTIYF.

The chain combines TRBV4-1 with TRBJ1-4; 9 bases map to TRBD1. Trimming removed 3 bases from V and 8 bases from J; junction bases left unmatched: 4. Germline-derived CDR1 and CDR2 are MGHRA and YSYEKL. There are 14 residues in the CDR3. The CDR3 DNA reads as TGCGCCAGCAGCCAGGGACAGGGACCCGAAAAACTGTTTTTT. It is translated as CASSQGQGPEKLFF.

The rearrangement links TRBV7-2 to TRBJ1-2; D gene unclear. Germline CDR1 SGHTA, CDR2 FQGNSA. Trimming removed 1 base at V and 5 bases at J, with 8 bases between. This CDR3 has 13 amino acids. CDR3 amino acids: CASSLGPRYGYTF. The CDR3 DNA follows: TGTGCCAGCAGCTTAGGTCCGCGTTATGGCTACACCTTC.

V gene TRBV2 combines with J gene TRBJ2-1; 13 bases agree with TRBD2. CDR1 and CDR2 from the germline V gene are SNHLY and FYNNEI. Trimming cost V 6 bases and J 8 bases; bases outside gene matches: 10. The CDR3 has 16 residues. CDR3 coding DNA: TGTGCCAGCAGACCCACTAGCGGGGGGGCCATGTATGAGCAGTTCTTC. This sequence encodes CASRPTSGGAMYEQFF.

The rearrangement uses TRBV5-1 and TRBJ2-7; TRBD2 matches at 9 bases. Germline trimming cut 0 bases from V and 2 bases from J; bases unmatched to any gene: 3. The CDR3 length is 15 residues. The V gene's germline CDR1 is SGHRS and CDR2 YFSETQ. The DNA of the CDR3 is TGCGCCAGCAGCTTGGTTGCGGGGGGGCCCTACGAGCAGTACTTC. Protein: CASSLVAGGPYEQYF.

This clone was seen just once. The chain combines TRBV5-4 with TRBJ1-2, with TRBD1 matching 8 bases. Germline assignment: CDR1 SGHNT and CDR2 YYREEE (reference sequence). The ends lost 7 bases at V and 4 bases at J; junction bases unmatched: 12. The CDR3 contains 15 residues. DNA for the CDR3: TGTGCCAGCGCCCCCCAGACAGGGGCAGGCTATGGCTACACCTTC. It yields the protein CASAPQTGAGYGYTF.

This rearrangement joins TRBV27 to TRBJ1-2; D gene unclear. CDR1 MNHEY and CDR2 SMNVEV come from the germline V gene (reference sequence). V was cut by 4 bases and J by 3 bases, with 9 bases left in between. This CDR3 is 13 amino acids long. Written as DNA, the CDR3 is TGTGCCAGCAGTTCCCTCCCGGACTATGGCTACACCTTC. It is translated as CASSSLPDYGYTF.

This chain connects TRBV5-1 to TRBJ1-5; 8 positions match TRBD1. CDR1 and CDR2 (germline): SGHRS, YFSETQ. The trim removed 5 bases at V and 11 bases at J, leaving 12 bases unmatched. The CDR3 spans 14 residues. The chain's CDR3 is CASRETGGSGAQHF. CDR3 nucleotides: TGCGCCAGCAGGGAAACAGGGGGTTCGGGGGCCCAGCATTTT.

This sequence joins TRBV7-2 and TRBJ1-3; 9 bases map to TRBD1. V was clipped by 5 bases and J by 0 bases; unmatched bases: 5. Germline loops: CDR1 SGHTA, CDR2 FQGNSA. This CDR3 comprises 16 residues. The CDR3: CASSLQGALSGNTIYF. DNA of the CDR3: TGTGCCAGCAGCCTACAGGGGGCTCTCTCTGGAAACACCATATATTTT.

The chain joins TRBV7-9 to TRBJ2-5, with TRBD1 identical over 7 bases. The J segment lost 5 bases and the V segment lost 7 bases, leaving 10 bases of the junction unmatched. The CDR3 sequence is 14 residues long. Germline V gene lookup returns CDR1 SEHNR and CDR2 FQNEAQ (reference sequence). The chain's CDR3 is CASNDRVGAETQYF. In DNA form, the CDR3 reads TGTGCCAGCAACGACAGGGTTGGTGCTGAGACCCAGTACTTC.

The chain uses TRBV2 and TRBJ1-6; TRBD1 matches at 9 bases. CDR3 length: 15 amino acids. Trimming took 4 bases from V and 7 from J; bases not matched to a gene: 5. Per germline, CDR1 SNHLY and CDR2 FYNNEI. CDR3: CASSVYRGRNSPLHF. Written as DNA, the CDR3 is TGTGCCAGCAGTGTTTACAGGGGGCGGAATTCACCCCTCCACTTT.

About this clone itself: The germline gene is not matched at one end of the junction; a read error may be the cause. The J gene is TRBJ2-2, the V gene TRBV7-9, with TRBD1 identical over 9 bases. The length of the CDR3 is 16 residues. Germline V lookup: CDR1 SEHNR, CDR2 FQNEAQ (reference sequence). DNA for the CDR3: TGTTCCAGCAGCGGCCCACAGGGGGCCCTTACCGGGGAGCTGTTTTTT. It codes for CSSSGPQGALTGELFF.